This TCR beta chain was retrieved from a study of blood T cell repertoires in COVID-19. About the research overall: From T cells, B-cell-depleted T cells, or PBMCs came the material, which was cDNA or gDNA.

The V end lost 0 bases, the J end lost 8 bases, and 12 bases lay between the germline ends. The CDR3 extends over 13 amino acids. The germline CDR1 and CDR2 sequences are GTSNPN and SVGIG (reference sequence). This clone has only one observation. Membership in each cohort depended on participant-reported clinical history. Either two negative PCRs, clearance, or symptom resolution qualified Cohort 3 donors as recovered. Per the original methods: Estimated nucleated cell counts came from reference gene primer amplification. The method was immunoSEQ multiplex PCR; TCRdb's version includes in-frame clones alone and lacks a portion of them. V, J and clone size reflect that table, while D and trimming were determined from the DNA. The sample contains about 400,000 clones, roughly 87% of which appear only once.

This chain links TRBV30 with TRBJ2-3; D might be TRBD2 (6 bases). This clonotype was sampled from a woman aged 25 to 39 who had recovered from COVID-19. Material: PBMCs or T cells enriched from blood (not recorded which). The CDR3 sequence is CAWSVASGATQYF. CDR3 DNA sequence: TGTGCCTGGAGTGTAGCATCGGGAGCTACGCAGTATTTT. The variable domain in full, completed from reference TRBV30 and TRBJ2-3, reads SQTIHQWPATLVQPVGSPLSLECTVEGTSNPNLYWYRQAAGRGLQLLFYSVGIGQISSEVPQNLSASRPQDRQFILSSKKLLLSDSGFYLCAWSVASGATQYFGPGTRLTVL.